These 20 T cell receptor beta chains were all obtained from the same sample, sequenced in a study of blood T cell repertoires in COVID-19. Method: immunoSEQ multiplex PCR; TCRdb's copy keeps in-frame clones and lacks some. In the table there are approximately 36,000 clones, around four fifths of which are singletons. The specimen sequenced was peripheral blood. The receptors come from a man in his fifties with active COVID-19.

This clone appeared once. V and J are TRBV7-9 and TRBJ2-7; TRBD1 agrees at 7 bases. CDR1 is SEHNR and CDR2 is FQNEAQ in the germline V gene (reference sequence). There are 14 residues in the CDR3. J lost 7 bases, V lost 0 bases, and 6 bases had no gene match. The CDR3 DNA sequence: TGTGCCAGCAGCTTAGCGGGACAGCCCGAGGAGCAGTACTTC. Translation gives CASSLAGQPEEQYF.

Here the CDR3 DNA reads TGTGCCAGCAGCTTAGGGGCAGGGTCGTATAATGAGCAGTTCTTC. It is translated as CASSLGAGSYNEQFF. The V gene is TRBV11-3, the J gene TRBJ2-1; D may be TRBD1 (5 bases). Germline CDR1 is SGHNT and CDR2 is YENEEA. Trimming took 1 base from V and 7 from J, leaving 14 bases between them. The CDR3 is 15 amino acids.

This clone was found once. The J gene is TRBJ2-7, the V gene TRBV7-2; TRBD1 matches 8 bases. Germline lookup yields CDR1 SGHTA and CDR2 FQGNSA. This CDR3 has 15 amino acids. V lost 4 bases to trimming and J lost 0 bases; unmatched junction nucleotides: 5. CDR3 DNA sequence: TGTGCCAGCAGCTCCCGGACAGGGAGCTCCTACGAGCAGTACTTC. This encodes CASSSRTGSSYEQYF.

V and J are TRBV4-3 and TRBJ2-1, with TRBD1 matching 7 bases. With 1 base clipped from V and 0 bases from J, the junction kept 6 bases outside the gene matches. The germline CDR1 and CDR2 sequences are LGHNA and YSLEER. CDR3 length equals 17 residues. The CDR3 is CASSQVLNRGSYNEQFF. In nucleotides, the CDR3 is TGCGCCAGCAGCCAAGTTTTAAACAGGGGCTCCTACAATGAGCAGTTCTTC.

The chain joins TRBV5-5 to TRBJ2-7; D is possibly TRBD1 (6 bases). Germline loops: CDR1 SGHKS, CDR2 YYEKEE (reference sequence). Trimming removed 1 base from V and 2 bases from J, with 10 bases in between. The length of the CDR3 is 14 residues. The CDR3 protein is CASSLFGQTYEQYF. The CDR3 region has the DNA TGTGCCAGCAGCTTGTTCGGACAGACCTACGAGCAGTACTTC. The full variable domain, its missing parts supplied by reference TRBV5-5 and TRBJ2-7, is DAGVTQSPTHLIKTRGQQVTLRCSPISGHKSVSWYQQVLGQGPQFIFQYYEKEERGRGNFPDRFSARQFPNYSSELNVNALLLGDSALYLCASSLFGQTYEQYFGPGTRLTVT.

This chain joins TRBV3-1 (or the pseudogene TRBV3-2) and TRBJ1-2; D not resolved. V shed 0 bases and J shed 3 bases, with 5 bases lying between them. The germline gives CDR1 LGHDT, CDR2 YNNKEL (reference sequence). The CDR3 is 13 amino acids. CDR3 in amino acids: CASSQDTDYGYTF. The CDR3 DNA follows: TGTGCCAGCAGCCAAGACACGGACTATGGCTACACCTTC.

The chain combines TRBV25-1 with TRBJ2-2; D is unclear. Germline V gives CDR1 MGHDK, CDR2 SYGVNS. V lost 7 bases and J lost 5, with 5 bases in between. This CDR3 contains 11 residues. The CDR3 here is CASTQTGELFF. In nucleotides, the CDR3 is TGTGCCAGCACACAGACCGGGGAGCTGTTTTTT.

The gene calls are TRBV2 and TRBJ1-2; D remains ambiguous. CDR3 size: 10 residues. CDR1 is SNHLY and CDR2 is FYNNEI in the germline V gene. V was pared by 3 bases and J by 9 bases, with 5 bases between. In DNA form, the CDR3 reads TGTGCCAGCAGTGAGGGCAGCTACACCTTC. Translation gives CASSEGSYTF.

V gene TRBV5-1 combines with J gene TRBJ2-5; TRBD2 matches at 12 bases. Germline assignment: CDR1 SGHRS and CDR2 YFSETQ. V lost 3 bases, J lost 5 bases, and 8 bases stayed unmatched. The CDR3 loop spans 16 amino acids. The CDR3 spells CASSSPLAGGFETQYF. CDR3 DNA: TGCGCCAGCAGCTCCCCCCTAGCGGGGGGGTTCGAGACCCAGTACTTC. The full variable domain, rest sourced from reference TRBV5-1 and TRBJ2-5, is KAGVTQTPRYLIKTRGQQVTLSCSPISGHRSVSWYQQTPGQGLQFLFEYFSETQRNKGNFPGRFSGRQFSNSRSEMNVSTLELGDSALYLCASSSPLAGGFETQYFGPGTRLLVL.

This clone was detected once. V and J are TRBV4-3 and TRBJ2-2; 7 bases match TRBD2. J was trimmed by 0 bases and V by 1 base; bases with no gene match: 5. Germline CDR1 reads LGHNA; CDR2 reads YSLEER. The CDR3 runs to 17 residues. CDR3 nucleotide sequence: TGCGCCAGCAGCCAAGTATGGGGGAGGGCGAACACCGGGGAGCTGTTTTTT. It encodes CASSQVWGRANTGELFF.

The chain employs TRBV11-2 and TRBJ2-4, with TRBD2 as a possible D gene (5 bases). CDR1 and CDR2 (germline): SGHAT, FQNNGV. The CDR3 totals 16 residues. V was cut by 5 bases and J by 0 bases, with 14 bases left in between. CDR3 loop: CASSPVRDIAKNIQYF. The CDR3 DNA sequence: TGTGCCAGCAGCCCTGTACGGGATATAGCCAAAAACATTCAGTACTTC.

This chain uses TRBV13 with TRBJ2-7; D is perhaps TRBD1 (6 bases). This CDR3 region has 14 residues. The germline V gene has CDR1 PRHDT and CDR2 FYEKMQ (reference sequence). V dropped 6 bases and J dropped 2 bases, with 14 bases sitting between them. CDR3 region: CASSSGVPAYEQYF. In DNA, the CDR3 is TGTGCCAGCAGTTCAGGGGTCCCTGCCTACGAGCAGTACTTC. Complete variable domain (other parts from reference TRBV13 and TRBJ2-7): AAGVIQSPRHLIKEKRETATLKCYPIPRHDTVYWYQQGPGQDPQFLISFYEKMQSDKGSIPDRFSAQQFSDYHSELNMSSLELGDSALYFCASSSGVPAYEQYFGPGTRLTVT.

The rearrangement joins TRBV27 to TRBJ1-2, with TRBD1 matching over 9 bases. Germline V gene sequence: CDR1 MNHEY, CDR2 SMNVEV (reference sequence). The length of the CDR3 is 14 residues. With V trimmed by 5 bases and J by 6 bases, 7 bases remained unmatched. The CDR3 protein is CASSPSGTGNGYTF. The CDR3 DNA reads TGTGCCAGCAGTCCCTCCGGGACAGGGAATGGCTACACCTTC.

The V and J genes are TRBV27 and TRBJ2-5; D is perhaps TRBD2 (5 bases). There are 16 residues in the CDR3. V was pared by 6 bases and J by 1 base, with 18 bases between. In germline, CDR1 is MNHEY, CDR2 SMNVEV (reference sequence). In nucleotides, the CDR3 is TGTGCCAGCAGGCTCCGGGGAGTCTCCTTCCAAGAGACCCAGTACTTC. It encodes CASRLRGVSFQETQYF.

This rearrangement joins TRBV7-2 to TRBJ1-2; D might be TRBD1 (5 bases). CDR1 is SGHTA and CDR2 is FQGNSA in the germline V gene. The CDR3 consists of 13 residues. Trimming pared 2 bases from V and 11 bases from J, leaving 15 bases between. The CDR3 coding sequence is TGTGCCAGCAGCTTAAGGGGCGGGGGGACTTACACCTTC. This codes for CASSLRGGGTYTF.

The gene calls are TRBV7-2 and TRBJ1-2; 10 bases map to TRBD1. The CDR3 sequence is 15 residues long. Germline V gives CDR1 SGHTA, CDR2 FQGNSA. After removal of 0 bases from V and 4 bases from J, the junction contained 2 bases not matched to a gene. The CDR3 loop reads CASSLATGGAYGYTF. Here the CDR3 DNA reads TGTGCCAGCAGCTTAGCGACAGGGGGCGCCTATGGCTACACCTTC. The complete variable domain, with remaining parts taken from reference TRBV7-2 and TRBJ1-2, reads GAGVSQSPSNKVTEKGKDVELRCDPISGHTALYWYRQSLGQGLEFLIYFQGNSAPDKSGLPSDRFSAERTGGSVSTLTIQRTQQEDSAVYLCASSLATGGAYGYTFGSGTRLTVV.

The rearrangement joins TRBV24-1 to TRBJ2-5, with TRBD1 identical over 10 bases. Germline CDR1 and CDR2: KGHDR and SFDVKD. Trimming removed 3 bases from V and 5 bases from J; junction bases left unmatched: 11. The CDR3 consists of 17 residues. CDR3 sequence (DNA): TGTGCCACCAGTGATCCCACCGGGACAGGGGATGTGGAGACCCAGTACTTC. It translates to CATSDPTGTGDVETQYF.

CDR3 nucleotides: TGTGCCAGCAGCTCGGGGGGGGCGAGCGGGGCCAACGTCCTGACTTTC. It codes for CASSSGGASGANVLTF. The rearrangement joins TRBV28 to TRBJ2-6; 8 nucleotides align to TRBD2. J was trimmed by 4 bases and V by 6 bases; bases with no gene match: 8. The length of the CDR3 is 16 residues. Germline V gene data show CDR1 as MDHEN and CDR2 as SYDVKM.

CDR3 region: CSASEGGDRVETQYF. CDR3 DNA sequence: TGCAGTGCTAGTGAGGGAGGGGACAGGGTAGAGACCCAGTACTTC. The rearrangement uses TRBV20-1 and TRBJ2-5, with 9 bases that match TRBD1. With 3 bases clipped from V and 4 bases from J, the junction kept 9 bases outside the gene matches. The germline gives CDR1 DFQATT, CDR2 SNEGSKA (reference sequence). The CDR3 contains 15 residues.

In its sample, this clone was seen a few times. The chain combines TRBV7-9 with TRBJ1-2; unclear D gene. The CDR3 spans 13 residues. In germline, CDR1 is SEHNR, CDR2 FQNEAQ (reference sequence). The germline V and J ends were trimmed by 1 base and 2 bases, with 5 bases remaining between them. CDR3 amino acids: CASSLGANYGYTF. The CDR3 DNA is TGTGCCAGCAGCTTAGGGGCAAACTATGGCTACACCTTC.